The sequence of this T cell receptor (beta chain) was determined in a study of T cells after yellow fever vaccination. Regarding the study as a whole: Most clones from primary vaccination were detected again post-booster (around 95% CD4, around 90% CD8).

The table lists this clonotype with many counts. Antigen specificity is unknown. This CDR3 has 12 amino acids. Germline CDR1 reads SQVTM; CDR2 reads ANQGSEA. The V gene end was trimmed by 6 bases and the J gene end by 3 bases; junction bases not matched to a gene: 2. TCRdb used MiXCR to reprocess the 5' RACE reads, holding one entry per CDR3 protein. The table has a few hundred thousand distinct CDR3 sequences, 8.7% seen once. The sample in question was CD4+ T cells sorted from PBMCs, obtained 5 days after the yellow fever booster vaccination. The chain recombines TRBV29-1 with TRBJ1-1, with TRBD1 identical over 9 bases. This TCR came from a man younger than 35 who received the YFV17D yellow fever vaccine. CDR3 DNA sequence: TGCAGCGTAAGGACAGGGGACACTGAAGCTTTCTTT. It is translated as CSVRTGDTEAFF.